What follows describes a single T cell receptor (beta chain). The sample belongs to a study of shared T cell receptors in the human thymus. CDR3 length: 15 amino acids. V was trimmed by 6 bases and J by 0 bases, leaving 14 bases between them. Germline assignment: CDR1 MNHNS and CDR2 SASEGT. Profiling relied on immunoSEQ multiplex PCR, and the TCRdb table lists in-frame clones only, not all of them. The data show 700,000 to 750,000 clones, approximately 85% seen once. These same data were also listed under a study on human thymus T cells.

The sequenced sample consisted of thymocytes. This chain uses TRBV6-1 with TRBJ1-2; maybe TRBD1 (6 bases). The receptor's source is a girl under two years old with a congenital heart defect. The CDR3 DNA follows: TGTGCCAGCAGCGCCCAGGGGCTAGCTAACTATGGCTACACCTTC. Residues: CASSAQGLANYGYTF.